Each of the 8 T cell receptor beta chains below was sequenced from the same sample in a study of blood T cell repertoires in COVID-19. Produced via immunoSEQ multiplex PCR; TCRdb's table is partial and in-frame only. The repertoire holds some 97,000 clones, with 70% to 80% as singletons. The sample was peripheral blood. All receptors come from a man aged 65 to 85 with active or convalescent COVID-19.

The chain carries TRBV4-3 and TRBJ2-3; D gene ambiguous. This CDR3 contains 16 residues. V was shortened by 1 base and J by 3 bases, with 14 bases between the two germline ends. Germline CDR1 LGHNA, CDR2 YSLEER. CDR3 sequence: CASSQGAGFRTDTQYF. CDR3 nucleotides: TGCGCCAGCAGCCAAGGCGCAGGTTTTAGAACAGATACGCAGTATTTT.

CDR3 sequence (DNA): TGTGCCAGCAGGGCCGGGACTAGCGGGAGAAAAGATACGCAGTATTTT. Its protein is CASRAGTSGRKDTQYF. The V and J genes are TRBV27 and TRBJ2-3, with 14 bases aligning to TRBD2. In germline, CDR1 is MNHEY, CDR2 SMNVEV (reference sequence). Losses at the gene ends were 6 bases for V and 5 bases for J; bases not matched to a gene: 7. The CDR3 has 16 residues.

This chain uses TRBV6-5 with TRBJ1-3, with D perhaps TRBD1 (6 bases). The CDR3 extends over 14 amino acids. Germline CDR1 and CDR2: MNHEY and SVGAGI. Deletions cut 4 bases from V and 4 bases from J, with 11 bases between. The CDR3 sequence: CASSSQGLGNTIYF. In DNA, the CDR3 is TGTGCCAGCAGTTCACAGGGTCTGGGAAACACCATATATTTT.

The chain uses TRBV2 and TRBJ2-1; 9 positions match TRBD1. Trimming removed 4 bases from V and 2 bases from J; junction bases left unmatched: 3. This CDR3 has 15 residues. Germline V CDR1 and CDR2: SNHLY, FYNNEI. CDR3 amino acids: CASSAGQGTYNEQFF. CDR3 in DNA: TGTGCCAGCAGTGCTGGACAGGGGACCTACAATGAGCAGTTCTTC.

The CDR3 reads CASSPGASGINIQYF. The DNA for the CDR3 is TGTGCCAGCAGCCCGGGGGCTAGCGGGATAAACATTCAGTACTTC. The chain links TRBV11-2 to TRBJ2-4; 9 bases are a match to TRBD2. CDR3 length: 15 residues. Germline V CDR1 and CDR2: SGHAT, FQNNGV. V trimming: 5 bases; J trimming: 6 bases; junction bases outside the gene matches: 8.

This CDR3 reads CATSREGPQRDEQYF. In DNA form, the CDR3 reads TGTGCCACCAGCAGAGAGGGCCCCCAAAGAGACGAGCAGTACTTC. The chain links TRBV15 to TRBJ2-7; D is uncertain. The CDR3 has 15 residues. Between the trimmed V and J ends, which lost 0 bases and 5 bases, there was a span of 14 bases. Per the germline V gene, CDR1 is LNHNV and CDR2 is YYDKDF (reference sequence).

This clone appeared a few times. One junction end does not reproduce the germline sequence, and a read error may be involved. This sample includes further DNA sequences coding for the same CDR3. The V gene is TRBV11-1, the J gene TRBJ1-6; D is possibly TRBD1 (6 bases). This CDR3 has 14 residues. The germline V gene encodes CDR1 SGHAT and CDR2 FQDESV (reference sequence). CDR3 coding DNA: TGTGCCAGCAGCTCCAGGGGAAATAACTCACCCCTCCACTTT. This codes for CASSSRGNNSPLHF.

The chain recombines TRBV24-1 with TRBJ2-2, with D uncertain. The V end lost 2 bases, the J end lost 4 bases, and 7 bases lay between the germline ends. The CDR3 totals 14 residues. Germline assignment: CDR1 KGHDR and CDR2 SFDVKD. The CDR3 protein is CATSDYSGTGELFF. CDR3 nucleotides: TGTGCCACCAGTGATTACTCCGGCACCGGGGAGCTGTTTTTT.